Shown below are 26 T cell receptor beta chains from a single sample sequenced in a study of cytomegalovirus exposure and HLA in healthy donors. Researchers ran the PCR with 60 Vbeta and 13 Jbeta primers. Some clones are missing from TCRdb's copy, which holds only in-frame ones; the method was immunoSEQ multiplex PCR. Of roughly 130,000 clones in the sample, around two thirds are singletons; the top ten hold roughly 2.7%. Material: PBMCs. The receptors derive from a human donor in good health.

The chain uses TRBV28 and TRBJ2-3; 7 bases align to TRBD2. From germline, CDR1 is MDHEN and CDR2 SYDVKM. The CDR3 consists of 15 residues. J gave up 2 bases and V 6 bases, and 8 bases lay outside the gene matches. DNA of the CDR3: TGTGCCAGCAGGGTAGCGGGTCCTCTCACAGATACGCAGTATTTT. This encodes CASRVAGPLTDTQYF.

The chain combines TRBV13 with TRBJ2-1; TRBD2 matches 8 bases. Trimming cost V 10 bases and J 9 bases; bases outside gene matches: 17. Germline V gives CDR1 PRHDT, CDR2 FYEKMQ (reference sequence). The CDR3 sequence is 15 residues long. The CDR3 DNA is TGTGCCACCACCCTTGGCGGGAGGAGGGAGGGTGAGCAGTTCTTC. It specifies CATTLGGRREGEQFF. The variable domain in full, with the rest retrieved from reference TRBV13 and TRBJ2-1, is AAGVIQSPRHLIKEKRETATLKCYPIPRHDTVYWYQQGPGQDPQFLISFYEKMQSDKGSIPDRFSAQQFSDYHSELNMSSLELGDSALYFCATTLGGRREGEQFFGPGTRLTVL.

The genes are TRBV4-3 and TRBJ2-3; 9 nucleotides align to TRBD2. The CDR3 sequence is 16 residues long. V lost 1 base and J lost 2; bases outside the gene matches: 4. Germline-derived CDR1 and CDR2 are LGHNA and YSLEER. The CDR3, as DNA: TGCGCCAGCAGCCAAGCCCCTAGCGGGATCACAGATACGCAGTATTTT. Translated: CASSQAPSGITDTQYF.

The gene calls are TRBV6-1 and TRBJ1-5, with D possibly TRBD1 on 5 matching bases. Between the trimmed V and J ends, which lost 1 base and 0 bases, there was a span of 10 bases. Per the germline V gene, CDR1 is MNHNS and CDR2 is SASEGT. The CDR3 spans 16 residues. This CDR3 is CASSEEGIYSNQPQHF. The CDR3 coding sequence is TGTGCCAGCAGTGAAGAGGGGATATATAGCAATCAGCCCCAGCATTTT.

V is TRBV19 and J is TRBJ2-2; 9 nucleotides match TRBD2. The CDR3 sequence is 16 residues long. Germline V gene data show CDR1 as LNHDA and CDR2 as SQIVND (reference sequence). V lost 5 bases, J lost 5 bases, and 9 bases stayed unmatched. CDR3 in amino acids: CASSPGLAFGTGELFF. The CDR3 bases are TGTGCCAGTAGTCCGGGACTAGCTTTTGGGACCGGGGAGCTGTTTTTT.

This clone came up a few times. The chain recombines TRBV11-2 with TRBJ1-2, with D possibly matching TRBD1 (5 bases). V was shortened by 1 base and J by 6 bases, with 21 bases between the two germline ends. CDR1 and CDR2 from the germline V gene are SGHAT and FQNNGV. The CDR3 is 17 residues long. CDR3 DNA: TGTGCCAGCAGCTTAGCGGGAGGGACCCGCGGAAAAAATGGCTACACCTTC. Translating gives CASSLAGGTRGKNGYTF.

The chain couples TRBV11-3 to TRBJ1-1; tentative D call: TRBD1 (5 bases). Germline V gene data show CDR1 as SGHNT and CDR2 as YENEEA. The length of the CDR3 is 14 residues. Deletions cut 5 bases from V and 0 bases from J, with 10 bases between. The CDR3 sequence is CASSPGGMNTEAFF. DNA of the CDR3: TGTGCCAGCAGCCCGGGGGGGATGAACACTGAAGCTTTCTTT. Complete variable domain (other parts from reference TRBV11-3 and TRBJ1-1): EAGVVQSPRYKIIEKKQPVAFWCNPISGHNTLYWYLQNLGQGPELLIRYENEEAVDDSQLPKDRFSAERLKGVDSTLKIQPAELGDSAVYLCASSPGGMNTEAFFGQGTRLTVV.

This clone was observed a few times. The rearrangement uses TRBV5-6 and TRBJ1-3, with 9 bases fitting TRBD1. This CDR3 has 18 amino acids. V trimming: 1 base; J trimming: 3 bases; junction bases outside the gene matches: 11. Germline V lookup: CDR1 SGHDT, CDR2 YYEEEE. This CDR3 is CASSLRGTGNSHGNTIYF. CDR3 in DNA: TGTGCCAGCAGCTTGAGAGGGACAGGGAACTCCCATGGAAACACCATATATTTT. The full variable domain, with the rest looked up from reference TRBV5-6 and TRBJ1-3, is DAGVTQSPTHLIKTRGQQVTLRCSPKSGHDTVSWYQQALGQGPQFIFQYYEEEERQRGNFPDRFSGHQFPNYSSELNVNALLLGDSALYLCASSLRGTGNSHGNTIYFGEGSWLTVV.

This chain links TRBV23-1 with TRBJ1-5; unclear D gene. TRBV23-1 is filed as an ORF, its function uncertain. The CDR3 is made up of 10 amino acids. V was cut by 7 bases and J by 10 bases, with 8 bases left in between. The CDR3 protein is CASISGPQHF. As DNA, the CDR3 is TGCGCCAGCATTTCCGGTCCCCAGCATTTT.

This clone was recorded a few times. J is TRBJ1-4 and V is TRBV7-6; 7 bases match TRBD1. Losses at the gene ends were 5 bases for V and 3 bases for J; bases not matched to a gene: 9. CDR3 length equals 16 residues. CDR1 and CDR2 from the germline V gene are SGHVS and FNYEAQ. The CDR3 region is CASSPQTGLANEKLFF. CDR3 sequence (DNA): TGTGCCAGCAGCCCGCAGACAGGGCTAGCTAATGAAAAACTGTTTTTT.

V is TRBV5-1 and J is TRBJ2-7; 10 positions agree with TRBD2. The CDR3 is 16 amino acids. The trim removed 0 bases at V and 6 bases at J, leaving 9 bases unmatched. Looked up from germline, CDR1 is SGHRS and CDR2 is YFSETQ. The CDR3 sequence is CASSLVPSGGRSEQYF. CDR3 bases: TGCGCCAGCAGCTTGGTCCCTAGCGGGGGACGCTCCGAGCAGTACTTC. The entire variable domain, with the rest obtained from reference TRBV5-1 and TRBJ2-7, is as follows: KAGVTQTPRYLIKTRGQQVTLSCSPISGHRSVSWYQQTPGQGLQFLFEYFSETQRNKGNFPGRFSGRQFSNSRSEMNVSTLELGDSALYLCASSLVPSGGRSEQYFGPGTRLTVT.

This clone has only a few counts. V and J are TRBV11-2 and TRBJ2-1, with TRBD1 identical over 7 bases. Germline V gene lookup returns CDR1 SGHAT and CDR2 FQNNGV. There are 17 residues in the CDR3. Trimming at V came to 4 bases and at J to 6 bases, leaving 15 bases not matched to a gene. In DNA, the CDR3 is TGTGCCAGCAGCTCCTCTATTAGGGGCAGGGGGAGCAATGAGCAGTTCTTC. Protein product: CASSSSIRGRGSNEQFF.

The chain is built from TRBV11-2 and TRBJ2-7; a weak D match, TRBD2 (5 bases). Trimming cost V 3 bases and J 4 bases, with 19 bases left between them. Germline lookup yields CDR1 SGHAT and CDR2 FQNNGV. The length of the CDR3 is 16 residues. The CDR3 region has the DNA TGTGCCAGCAGCTTCCCGACCGGGAAAAGGAGGTACGAGCAGTACTTC. Its protein product is CASSFPTGKRRYEQYF.

This clone has more than one count but fewer than ten. The V and J genes are TRBV30 and TRBJ2-1; the D gene is possibly TRBD2 (6 bases). CDR1 is GTSNPN, CDR2 SVGIG, per germline (reference sequence). This CDR3 is built from 13 residues. V lost 1 base to trimming and J lost 9 bases, with 13 bases between them. CDR3 DNA sequence: TGTGCCTGGAGTGGAAGCCCGGAGGGTGAGCAGTTCTTC. Its translation is CAWSGSPEGEQFF. The full variable domain, with the rest looked up from reference TRBV30 and TRBJ2-1, is SQTIHQWPATLVQPVGSPLSLECTVEGTSNPNLYWYRQAAGRGLQLLFYSVGIGQISSEVPQNLSASRPQDRQFILSSKKLLLSDSGFYLCAWSGSPEGEQFFGPGTRLTVL.

The sample holds a few counts of this clone. This chain uses TRBV27 with TRBJ1-2, with 9 bases that match TRBD1. Per the germline V gene, CDR1 is MNHEY and CDR2 is SMNVEV (reference sequence). The trim removed 4 bases at V and 2 bases at J, leaving 11 bases unmatched. The CDR3 is 17 residues long. The CDR3 DNA follows: TGTGCCAGCAGTTCGGGTTGGAGGACAGGGGTGAACTATGGCTACACCTTC. It encodes CASSSGWRTGVNYGYTF.

This clone has only a few counts. This rearrangement joins TRBV28 to TRBJ2-1; TRBD2 agrees at 9 bases. CDR3 length: 15 amino acids. CDR1 is MDHEN, CDR2 SYDVKM, per germline. V lost 6 bases and J lost 9; bases outside the gene matches: 12. CDR3 protein: CASSPGTSIVGEQFF. In DNA form, the CDR3 reads TGTGCCAGCAGCCCGGGGACTAGCATTGTTGGTGAGCAGTTCTTC.

V gene TRBV4-2 combines with J gene TRBJ2-3; TRBD2 matches at 15 bases. Germline values: CDR1 LGHNA, CDR2 YNFKEQ. CDR3 length: 19 amino acids. Trimming removed 0 bases from V and 3 bases from J; junction bases left unmatched: 7. DNA for the CDR3: TGTGCCAGCAGCCAAGATTCCCGGACTAGCGGGGGGGGGACAGATACGCAGTATTTT. It specifies CASSQDSRTSGGGTDTQYF.

With respect to this clone: Other nucleotide sequences in the sample specify the same CDR3. This sequence joins TRBV29-1 and TRBJ2-2; 13 positions agree with TRBD2. The germline V gene encodes CDR1 SQVTM and CDR2 ANQGSEA. The CDR3 is 15 residues long. V was clipped by 6 bases and J by 5 bases; unmatched bases: 6. The DNA of the CDR3 is TGCAGCGTCGGACTAGCGGGAGTTGGGACCGGGGAGCTGTTTTTT. It encodes CSVGLAGVGTGELFF.

The chain links TRBV29-1 to TRBJ1-1, with 8 bases lining up with TRBD1. V was clipped by 7 bases and J by 4 bases; unmatched bases: 5. CDR1 is SQVTM, CDR2 ANQGSEA, per germline. CDR3 length: 12 residues. CDR3 sequence: CSAKQGGTEAFF. CDR3 nucleotide sequence: TGCAGCGCCAAACAGGGGGGCACTGAAGCTTTCTTT.

This clone occurred a few times. V is TRBV6-5 and J is TRBJ2-1; D not certain. The germline CDR1 and CDR2 sequences are MNHEY and SVGAGI. CDR3 length: 13 amino acids. The V end was cut by 2 bases, the J end by 2 bases, with 4 bases between. CDR3 in amino acids: CASSYQAYNEQFF. The CDR3 DNA sequence: TGTGCCAGCAGTTACCAGGCCTACAATGAGCAGTTCTTC.

V is TRBV14 and J is TRBJ2-2; D gene ambiguous. Trimming took 1 base from V and 5 from J, leaving 8 bases between them. Germline lookup yields CDR1 SGHDN and CDR2 FVKESK. The CDR3 contains 14 residues. CDR3 sequence: CASSQVPGTGELFF. The CDR3 bases are TGTGCCAGCAGCCAAGTTCCCGGGACCGGGGAGCTGTTTTTT.

This chain joins TRBV30 and TRBJ2-7; 7 bases map to TRBD1. After removal of 4 bases from V and 0 bases from J, the junction contained 3 bases not matched to a gene. The CDR3 is 13 residues long. Germline V gives CDR1 GTSNPN, CDR2 SVGIG (reference sequence). The CDR3 bases are TGTGCCTGGATGACAGGGTTCTCCTACGAGCAGTACTTC. Protein sequence: CAWMTGFSYEQYF.

The rearrangement links TRBV16 to TRBJ2-3; D uncertain. Deletions cut 4 bases from V and 2 bases from J, with 7 bases between. Germline V gene sequence: CDR1 KGHSY, CDR2 FQNENV. The CDR3 loop spans 13 amino acids. Written as DNA, the CDR3 is TGTGCCAGCAGCCTCGTTCCCACAGATACGCAGTATTTT. This sequence encodes CASSLVPTDTQYF.

The chain joins TRBV18 to TRBJ1-1; 9 bases line up with TRBD1. With V trimmed by 3 bases and J by 1 base, 9 bases remained unmatched. Germline V lookup: CDR1 KGHSH, CDR2 LQKENI. The CDR3 has 17 residues. The CDR3 sequence: CASSPGLRTGANTEAFF. CDR3 in DNA: TGTGCCAGCTCACCGGGGCTACGGACAGGGGCGAACACTGAAGCTTTCTTT.

The chain carries TRBV27 and TRBJ2-3, with 10 bases identical to TRBD2. V shed 2 bases, J shed 0 bases, and the junction held 11 bases outside the gene matches. The length of the CDR3 is 19 residues. Germline CDR1 and CDR2: MNHEY and SMNVEV (reference sequence). CDR3 sequence: CASSLVSSGSVSSTDTQYF. CDR3 sequence (DNA): TGTGCCAGCAGTTTAGTGTCTAGCGGGAGTGTCTCTAGCACAGATACGCAGTATTTT.

J is TRBJ2-7 and V is TRBV4-3; 9 bases agree with TRBD1. This CDR3 comprises 15 residues. The J segment lost 5 bases and the V segment lost 2 bases, leaving 7 bases of the junction unmatched. From germline, CDR1 is LGHNA and CDR2 YSLEER. CDR3: CASSQSRQGGNEQYF. The CDR3, as DNA: TGCGCCAGCAGCCAAAGCCGACAGGGGGGCAACGAGCAGTACTTC.